This T cell receptor (beta chain) is from a study of cytomegalovirus exposure and HLA in healthy donors (dated by TCRdb to between 2016 and 2019). Broadly, across the study: According to an earlier analysis of 587 of the donors, some 170 million T cells yielded 90 million to 140 million unique TCR beta sequences and around 280 Gb of sequence data. Donor age, sex, ethnicity and CMV serostatus were compiled alongside the repertoire data. The study aimed to test whether signatures of past pathogen exposure could be identified by cataloging public T cell receptors. To predict cytomegalovirus infection status, the study combined high-throughput TCR immunosequencing, statistical association of individual TCRs with disease status, and machine learning. Five DR-DQ haplotypes were treated as single units for association and clustering because of strong linkage in the cohort. Among over 350 genotyped donors of the cohort, an average of about 240,000 unique TCR beta nucleotide sequences were sequenced per donor, 15% to 20% of them non-productive. Besides the first cohort of roughly 640 subjects, a separate validation cohort made up of over 95 different subjects was used. The study used immunosequencing to profile the T cell repertoires of approximately 640 subjects and linked those repertoires to cytomegalovirus serostatus. Rather than using new phenotypic data, the later analysis identified candidate immune exposures from TCR beta sequences and from how often those sequences occurred across donors. Typing coverage varied by locus: roughly 620-640 donors for A, B, C, DRB1 and DQB1; 500 to 550 for DQA1; 600 to 610 for DPA1; roughly 450 for DPB1. Genome-wide SNP genotypes for about 55% of the roughly 670 donors were used in a later genetic analysis, which treated that subset as a discovery cohort. To study patterns of TCR occurrence, a later analysis re-analyzed previously published TCR beta repertoires from just over 650 donors and added high-resolution HLA genotyping. Of the 300 to 450 genotyped donors, over 80% were placed in the genetic ancestry cluster associated with self-reported Caucasian donors. Roughly 310 gigabases of sequencing data and some 85 million unique TCR sequences were included in an early release covering around 600 HLA-typed donors. To decide whether each TCR beta V gene segment behaved as functional or pseudogenic, an earlier analysis of fewer than 750 of the donors relied on high-throughput TCR beta sequencing. Every discovery cohort repertoire had been produced on one sequencing platform. HLA typing included class I and class II loci at four-digit resolution. Broader findings and caveats from the paper: In a later genetic analysis, fewer N-insertions in productive TCRs were reported among donors in an Asian-associated ancestry cluster than the 666-donor mean. CMV serostatus was the only immune exposure information available for the cohort. Strong co-occurrence of HLA alleles, especially DR and DQ, made assigning TCR associations to individual alleles difficult. A later analysis found that TCR association rates varied across HLA loci, with DRB1 alleles showing the most associated TCRs and HLA-C alleles the fewest. The sequencing pipeline was judged likely to have produced a cluster of highly shared sequence variants as a technical artifact. In the study, some 160 TCR beta chains were listed as associated with cytomegalovirus. Compared with equally common non-associated chains, HLA-associated TCR beta chains in a later analysis were more clonally expanded and had lower generation probabilities. An association between a missense DCLRE1C variant and V-gene and J-gene trimming of TCR beta chains was found in a later genetic analysis and replicated in an independent cohort. Some IMGT-functional V segments, including TRBV6-2 and TRBV6-3, could not be distinguished by the 87-base-pair reads and were therefore excluded. In an earlier analysis of fewer than 700 of the donors, most TCR beta V segments appeared in productive rearrangements about 87% or about 30% of the time, broadly matching IMGT annotations. A few of the identified cytomegalovirus-associated TCR beta chains were confirmed in vitro to be specific for cytomegalovirus antigens. Only TCR beta chains were sequenced in this cohort, and the absence of alpha or paired-chain data limited detectable features. A further reported finding was that TCR beta sequences accurately predicted the HLA-A and HLA-B alleles for most subjects in the first cohort. The classifier was reported to diagnose cytomegalovirus status with high specificity and sensitivity in both the original cohort and the validation cohort. Most TCR sequences were seen in very few donors, while some public TCRs were found in many individuals. Because HLA typing was unavailable for some donors at each locus, only the typed subset was used in association tests. Roughly uniform sequencing depth across donors was assumed in presence/absence analyses, although this assumption may not hold. At a false discovery rate of 0.05, a later analysis linked some 17,000 TCR beta sequences to specific HLA alleles. Because counts were too low, seventeen rarely observed V segments, including chromosome 9 orphons, were left out of the earlier analysis of about 500 of the donors. In a later analysis, several top co-occurrence clusters were reported to appear linked to parvovirus B19, influenza, CMV and Epstein-Barr virus. According to a later analysis, most CMV-associated TCR beta chains appeared to be HLA-restricted, and the HLA associations seemed to be driven largely by CMV exposure. Correlated functional status among segregating V segments might be attributable to linkage disequilibrium, but an unknown experimental factor could not be ruled out. It was suggested by the authors that the approach could potentially be generalized to other disease states and immunological phenotypes.

Turning to this clone: There is no known antigen for this receptor. Base quality data are lacking; no much larger clone is found one base away.

In total, just over 650 healthy bone marrow donors made up the cohort. At the time of sampling, all cohort members were nominally healthy, though unrecorded immune exposures were likely present. The donor was CMV seronegative and belonged to the group of 352 seronegative cohort members. A peripheral blood sample was provided by each donor, and peripheral blood mononuclear cells were used for TCR beta sequencing. The Qiagen DNeasy Blood Extraction Kit was used to extract genomic DNA from the blood cell samples. There are 13 amino acids in the CDR3, from cysteine to phenylalanine inclusive. Just the 39-base CDR3 DNA is kept, in frame starting at base 1. The germline V gene encodes CDR1 PRHDT and CDR2 FYEKMQ (reference sequence). The germline ends are 3 bases apart after V is trimmed by 0 bases and J by 1 base. The method was the immunoSEQ multiplex PCR assay. A mixture of 60 forward primers for TCR Vbeta segments and 13 reverse primers for TCR Jbeta segments was used in the multiplex PCR. Amplification of the CDR3 region of rearranged TCR beta genes was performed with a multiplex PCR assay on genomic DNA. On the Illumina HiSeq System, the amplified TCR beta libraries were sequenced as 87-base-pair reads. Turning to the authors' computational methods: Across the 500 to 700 repertoires, a later analysis counted 80 million or so unique TCR beta chains, around 11 million of which were shared by at least two donors. Raw reads were error-corrected and collapsed into unique sequences by a nearest-neighbor algorithm in which closely related sequences were merged to remove PCR and sequencing errors. CDR3 sequences were aligned to IMGT reference sequences to assign V, D and J gene segments. Each retained sequence needed at least a six-nucleotide match to both a V gene segment and a J gene segment. A rearrangement counted as productive if the CDR3 had no stop codons and remained in frame with V and J, and every other rearrangement counted as non-productive. CDR3 was defined according to IMGT convention as the region running from the second conserved V-encoded cysteine to the conserved J-encoded phenylalanine. Sequences without an unambiguous match to a single V gene segment were excluded from the earlier analysis of over 500 of the donors. An earlier analysis of 587 of the donors called V segments functional above 56.7% productive rearrangements and segregating when the between-donor standard deviation exceeded 5%. A statistical classification framework was built for diagnosing cytomegalovirus status from the catalog of TCR beta chain sequences. V and J gene assignment, in a later analysis, came from comparing TCR nucleotide sequences with IMGT/GENE-DB human TR gene sequences. Using the TCRdist pipeline, a later analysis assigned CDR3 sequences along with most-parsimonious VDJ recombination scenarios. In a later analysis, each TCR beta chain was defined by its CDR3 amino acid sequence together with its V-gene family, and reads without a unique V-gene family were excluded. In a later analysis, around 600 highly shared, low-generation-probability nucleotide sequences were removed to address suspected cross-contamination and a sequencing artifact. In a later analysis, a clonal expansion index for each public chain was calculated from normalized within-repertoire ranks of inferred template counts. Generation probabilities in a later analysis came from a VDJ recombination model fitted to out-of-frame rearrangements, and those results were checked against IGoR. In a later analysis, hypergeometric tests were used to score TCR-TCR, TCR-HLA and TCR-CMV co-occurrence, with a repertoire-size bias correction applied to TCR pairs. In a later analysis, false discovery rates were estimated by permuting HLA or CMV assignments 20 times. In a later analysis, co-occurring TCRs were grouped using DBSCAN, and TCRdist sequence similarity was added for clustering within HLA-allele-positive subsets. Repertoires with fewer than 30,000 or more than 120,000 public chains, plus five repertoires with anomalous nucleotide sharing, were excluded from co-occurrence clustering. Drawn from immuneACCESS, this table holds only the in-frame rearrangements with V and J called that TCRdb kept. Clones are partly lost; checked studies trace under half to an unresolved V gene and leave the rest unexplained. V, J and clone size are taken as reported in that table, and D and trimming were inferred from the DNA itself. For this sample there are roughly 150,000 clones; around 78% appear just once. The ten largest clones represent 1.5% to 1.7% of the sample.

The specimen sequenced was PBMCs. This TCR derives from a man aged 40-55 years in good health and CMV-seronegative. Here the chain combines TRBV13 and TRBJ1-1; no D segment can be confidently identified. The CDR3 region: CASSLGANTEAFF. The nucleotides read TGTGCCAGCAGCTTAGGGGCGAACACTGAAGCTTTCTTT.